One sample yielded the 23 T cell receptor beta chains listed below, sequenced in a study of cytomegalovirus exposure and HLA in healthy donors. A multiplex PCR was run with 60 Vbeta primers and 13 Jbeta primers. Clones were sequenced by immunoSEQ multiplex PCR, and TCRdb holds only the in-frame ones, with some missing. The top ten hold roughly 1.9% of the sample, which has around 230,000 clones, around 79% seen once. Sequenced sample: PBMCs. The receptors stem from a male donor in good health and CMV-seronegative.

The chain combines TRBV7-3 with TRBJ2-1; 9 positions agree with TRBD1. From germline, CDR1 is SGHTA and CDR2 FQGTGA. The V and J ends lost 5 bases and 7 bases, in that order; junction bases with no gene match: 12. The CDR3 has 16 amino acids. CDR3 in amino acids: CASSLMPGQGRNEQFF. In DNA, the CDR3 is TGTGCCAGCAGCCTCATGCCGGGACAGGGTAGGAATGAGCAGTTCTTC.

This chain links TRBV2 with TRBJ2-1; 10 positions match TRBD1. CDR3 size: 14 residues. Germline V gene data show CDR1 as SNHLY and CDR2 as FYNNEI. The CDR3 protein is CASGGQGLDNEQFF. CDR3 DNA sequence: TGTGCATCCGGGGGACAGGGGTTGGACAATGAGCAGTTCTTC.

The chain has TRBV4-3 and TRBJ1-4; TRBD1 matches 10 bases. CDR1 is LGHNA, CDR2 YSLEER, per germline. The CDR3 totals 16 residues. The V segment lost 3 bases and the J segment 6 bases; nucleotides outside the gene matches: 7. This CDR3 reads CASSQDPGQGYEKLFF. The CDR3 coding sequence is TGCGCCAGCAGCCAGGATCCGGGACAGGGGTATGAAAAACTGTTTTTT.

The V and J genes are TRBV6-1 and TRBJ1-1, with D uncertain. The germline V gene encodes CDR1 MNHNS and CDR2 SASEGT. There are 13 residues in the CDR3. V shed 6 bases and J shed 0 bases, with 8 bases lying between them. In nucleotides, the CDR3 is TGTGCCAGCAGGAGAGCCATGAACACTGAAGCTTTCTTT. Translated: CASRRAMNTEAFF.

The rearrangement uses TRBV4-2 and TRBJ1-1, with a possible D match to TRBD1 (5 bases). The V end was cut by 1 base, the J end by 3 bases, with 15 bases between. Germline V gene lookup returns CDR1 LGHNA and CDR2 YNFKEQ. This CDR3 comprises 16 residues. CDR3 in DNA: TGTGCCAGCAGCCAAGCCTTCCAGGGAGGCGACACTGAAGCTTTCTTT. This translates into CASSQAFQGGDTEAFF.

This clone was counted a few times. The V gene is TRBV6-1, the J gene TRBJ1-4; possible D gene TRBD1, 5 bases. The CDR3 is 16 residues long. Between the trimmed V and J ends, which lost 0 bases and 7 bases, there was a span of 15 bases. The germline gives CDR1 MNHNS, CDR2 SASEGT. CDR3 region: CASSEAVGGRGEKLFF. Written as DNA, the CDR3 is TGTGCCAGCAGTGAAGCTGTGGGAGGTAGGGGTGAAAAACTGTTTTTT.

The chain is built from TRBV15 and TRBJ2-1; 10 bases align to TRBD2. V lost 0 bases, J lost 8 bases, and 7 bases stayed unmatched. Germline-derived CDR1 and CDR2 are LNHNV and YYDKDF (reference sequence). This CDR3 spans 16 amino acids. For the CDR3, the DNA is TGTGCCACCAGCAGAGAAAGGGCTAGCGGGGGCTATGAGCAGTTCTTC. This translates into CATSRERASGGYEQFF.

This chain joins TRBV6-1 and TRBJ1-3, with 7 positions matching TRBD1. There are 14 residues in the CDR3. The ends lost 7 bases at V and 4 bases at J; junction bases unmatched: 7. CDR1 and CDR2 from the germline V gene are MNHNS and SASEGT. The CDR3 region is CASTGTVSGNTIYF. CDR3 in DNA: TGTGCCAGCACCGGGACAGTATCGGGAAACACCATATATTTT.

This rearrangement joins TRBV7-2 to TRBJ1-4; 8 positions agree with TRBD1. CDR3 length: 15 residues. The germline V gene has CDR1 SGHTA and CDR2 FQGNSA. The trim removed 3 bases at V and 6 bases at J, leaving 6 bases unmatched. CDR3 loop: CASSLVGQGHEKLFF. The CDR3 region has the DNA TGTGCCAGCAGCTTGGTAGGACAGGGACATGAAAAACTGTTTTTT.

The V gene is TRBV7-9, the J gene TRBJ2-1; 7 nucleotides line up with TRBD2. After removal of 2 bases from V and 2 bases from J, the junction contained 6 bases not matched to a gene. Germline CDR1 and CDR2: SEHNR and FQNEAQ (reference sequence). CDR3 length equals 16 residues. CDR3 residues: CASSLRLAATYNEQFF. In DNA, the CDR3 is TGTGCCAGCAGCTTAAGACTAGCCGCCACCTACAATGAGCAGTTCTTC.

The chain employs TRBV4-3 and TRBJ2-5; D is possibly TRBD1 (6 bases). Germline assignment: CDR1 LGHNA and CDR2 YSLEER. This CDR3 has 16 amino acids. Trimming stripped 3 bases from V and 4 bases from J, with 18 bases between. The CDR3 sequence is CASSQGKQGSGETQYF. CDR3 coding DNA: TGCGCCAGCAGCCAGGGTAAACAGGGTTCGGGAGAGACCCAGTACTTC.

The chain uses TRBV7-8 and TRBJ1-1, with 7 bases matching TRBD1. Germline V gene lookup returns CDR1 SGHVS and CDR2 FQNEAQ. Trimming at V came to 6 bases and at J to 7 bases, leaving 2 bases not matched to a gene. The CDR3 has 11 residues. The DNA of the CDR3 is TGTGCCAGCAGGGGGACAGATGAAGCTTTCTTT. Translated, it gives CASRGTDEAFF. The full variable domain, in which reference TRBV7-8 and TRBJ1-1 provide the parts outside the CDR3, is GAGVSQSPRYKVAKRGQDVALRCDPISGHVSLFWYQQALGQGPEFLTYFQNEAQLDKSGLPSDRFFAERPEGSVSTLKIQRTQQEDSAVYLCASRGTDEAFFGQGTRLTVV.

Concerning this clone itself: Other DNA sequences from this sample encode an identical CDR3 as well. The chain has TRBV2 and TRBJ1-1, with 7 bases lining up with TRBD1. The germline CDR1 and CDR2 sequences are SNHLY and FYNNEI. CDR3 length: 13 residues. The trim removed 6 bases at V and 7 bases at J, leaving 8 bases unmatched. The CDR3 nucleotides read TGTGCCAGCAGCTCACAGGGGAGCGGTGAAGCTTTCTTT. As protein: CASSSQGSGEAFF.

The J gene is TRBJ2-7, the V gene TRBV5-1, with D perhaps matching TRBD1 (5 bases). Germline V gene data show CDR1 as SGHRS and CDR2 as YFSETQ. The CDR3 is made up of 14 amino acids. V was shortened by 3 bases and J by 4 bases, with 14 bases between the two germline ends. CDR3 residues: CASSSSTVSYEQYF. In nucleotides, the CDR3 is TGCGCCAGCAGCTCATCGACAGTTTCATACGAGCAGTACTTC.

The rearrangement joins TRBV4-1 to TRBJ2-3; a possible D gene is TRBD2 (6 bases). The CDR3 is 15 residues long. Germline loops: CDR1 MGHRA, CDR2 YSYEKL. V was cut by 6 bases and J by 5 bases, with 18 bases left in between. The chain's CDR3 is CASRLGPGRKDTQYF. In nucleotides, the CDR3 is TGCGCCAGCAGATTAGGTCCAGGGAGGAAAGATACGCAGTATTTT.

This chain joins TRBV27 and TRBJ1-1; D ambiguous. Germline assignment: CDR1 MNHEY and CDR2 SMNVEV (reference sequence). The length of the CDR3 is 14 residues. Between the trimmed V and J ends, which lost 5 bases and 1 base, there was a span of 11 bases. CDR3 sequence: CASSLQNRNTEAFF. Written as DNA, the CDR3 is TGTGCCAGCAGTCTACAGAACCGGAACACTGAAGCTTTCTTT.

This clone showed up just a few times. A read error may account for a junction end that differs from germline. The chain employs TRBV27 and TRBJ2-7; D possibly corresponds to TRBD2 (5 bases). This CDR3 spans 16 amino acids. Germline CDR1 MNHEY, CDR2 SMNVEV (reference sequence). The CDR3 DNA sequence: TGTGCCAGCAGTCTATCCCCGAGGGCTACCCCTCCCGAGCAGTACTTC. It yields the protein CASSLSPRATPPEQYF.

Comments on this clone: In the same sample, other DNA sequences code for this CDR3. The chain has TRBV23-1 and TRBJ1-1; D is perhaps TRBD1 (5 bases). TRBV23-1 is designated an ORF whose function remains uncertain. The CDR3 contains 14 residues. V lost 4 bases to trimming and J lost 1 base, with 10 bases between them. The CDR3 sequence: CASSRSRENTEAFF. The DNA of the CDR3 is TGCGCCAGCAGTCGTAGCAGGGAGAACACTGAAGCTTTCTTT.

This clone was counted once. The V call is TRBV7-9, the J call TRBJ1-4, with 7 bases that match TRBD1. V shed 6 bases, J shed 6 bases, and the junction held 7 bases outside the gene matches. Germline CDR1 is SEHNR and CDR2 is FQNEAQ (reference sequence). This CDR3 has 14 residues. The CDR3 sequence is CASRMTGRDEKLFF. CDR3 DNA: TGTGCCAGCAGGATGACAGGGCGAGATGAAAAACTGTTTTTT.

The J gene is TRBJ1-5, the V gene TRBV7-8; 7 bases fit TRBD1. The CDR3 totals 16 residues. V trimming: 5 bases; J trimming: 1 base; junction bases outside the gene matches: 8. The germline V gene encodes CDR1 SGHVS and CDR2 FQNEAQ. CDR3 sequence reads: CASSIRRGVSNQPQHF. The DNA for the CDR3 is TGTGCCAGCAGCATACGCAGGGGGGTGAGCAATCAGCCCCAGCATTTT.

The table lists this clone with a count of one. The rearrangement joins TRBV30 to TRBJ2-6, with 8 nucleotides matching TRBD1. Trimming cost V 2 bases and J 2 bases; bases outside gene matches: 5. The germline CDR1 and CDR2 sequences are GTSNPN and SVGIG (reference sequence). CDR3 length: 16 residues. CDR3 nucleotides: TGTGCCTGGAGTCCACCGACAGGGGCTGGGGCCAACGTCCTGACTTTC. Translation gives CAWSPPTGAGANVLTF.

This clone showed up many times. The V gene is TRBV25-1, the J gene TRBJ1-1; 9 bases are a match to TRBD1. This CDR3 region has 14 residues. From germline, CDR1 is MGHDK and CDR2 SYGVNS. V was pared by 3 bases and J by 5 bases, with 4 bases of the junction left unmatched. The CDR3 reads CASSEGQGATEAFF. For the CDR3, the DNA is TGTGCCAGCAGTGAGGGACAGGGCGCGACTGAAGCTTTCTTT.

The J gene is TRBJ2-1, the V gene TRBV7-9; D might be TRBD2 (7 bases). Trimming left V 3 bases short and J 4 bases short, with 13 bases between. Looked up from germline, CDR1 is SEHNR and CDR2 is FQNEAQ (reference sequence). The CDR3 extends over 15 amino acids. CDR3 nucleotides: TGTGCCAGCAGCTTGAGCGGGACACTTTACAATGAGCAGTTCTTC. It specifies CASSLSGTLYNEQFF.